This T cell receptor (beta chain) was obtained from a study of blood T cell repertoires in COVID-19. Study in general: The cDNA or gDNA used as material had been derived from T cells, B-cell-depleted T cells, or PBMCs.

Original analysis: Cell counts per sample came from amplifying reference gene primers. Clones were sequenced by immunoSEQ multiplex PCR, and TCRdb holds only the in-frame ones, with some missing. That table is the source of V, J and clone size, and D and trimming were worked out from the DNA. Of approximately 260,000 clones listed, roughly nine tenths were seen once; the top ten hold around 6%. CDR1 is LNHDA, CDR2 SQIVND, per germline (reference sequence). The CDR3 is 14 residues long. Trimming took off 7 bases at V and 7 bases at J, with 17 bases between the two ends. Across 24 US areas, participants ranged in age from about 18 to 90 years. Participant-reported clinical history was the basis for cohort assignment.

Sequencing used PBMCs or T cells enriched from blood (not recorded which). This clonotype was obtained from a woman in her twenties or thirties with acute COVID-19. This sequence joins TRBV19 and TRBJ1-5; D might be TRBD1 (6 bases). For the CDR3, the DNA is TGTGCCAGTACCCAGGGAGGGGGGGAGCAGCCCCAGCATTTT. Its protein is CASTQGGGEQPQHF.